This TCR beta chain is drawn from a study of cytomegalovirus exposure and HLA in healthy donors. Broader study findings: Common viral pathogens were later found to be apparently linked to several of the most significant clusters. The majority of TCR sequences were rare, yet some public TCRs appeared in many donors.

Trimming took 4 bases from V and 3 from J; bases not matched to a gene: 5. The CDR3 length is 15 residues. Germline CDR1 reads MNHEY; CDR2 reads SVGAGI. A note on this clone: Its matching antigen is unknown.

PCR primers comprised 60 Vbeta and 13 Jbeta primers. TCRdb's copy holds only in-frame clones and misses some; the assay was immunoSEQ multiplex PCR. The table has 150,000 to 200,000 clones, under 80% seen once. The sample was PBMCs. The sequence derives from a man in his forties in good health and CMV-seronegative. The J gene is TRBJ1-4, the V gene TRBV6-5, with 7 bases lining up with TRBD1. The CDR3 DNA sequence: TGTGCCAGCAGTTTGGACAGGCCGTCTAATGAAAAACTGTTTTTT. Translating gives CASSLDRPSNEKLFF.